This is a list of T cell receptor beta chains from one sample in a study of OX40 agonist ivuxolimab in advanced cancers. The table came from immunoSEQ multiplex PCR; TCRdb's copy has only in-frame clones and leaves some out. The sample includes some 90,000 clones, 75% to 95% of them seen just once. Source: CD4+ or CD8+ T cells sorted from blood, taken in a trial of the OX40 agonist ivuxolimab. The origin of the receptors is an adult with an advanced solid tumor such as melanoma, head and neck, liver or kidney cancer. CDR3s include the opening cysteine and the closing phenylalanine or tryptophan. A D gene is named only where the DNA matches it firmly. Where a row states a size, it is once, few, many or the class of an expanded clone; other rows omit it.

V gene: TRBV19
clone size: -
D gene: TRBD1
J gene: TRBJ1-1
CDR3 DNA: TGTGCCAGTAGCTCCCCGGGACAGGGGGCGGGGAACACTGAAGCTTTCTTT
CDR3 protein: CASSSPGQGAGNTEAFF

V gene: TRBV7-2
clone size: -
D gene: -
J gene: TRBJ2-6
CDR3 DNA: TGTGCCAGCAGCCAATTCCCGGGCCCCTCTGGGGCCAACGTCCTGACTTTC
CDR3 protein: CASSQFPGPSGANVLTF

V gene: TRBV9
clone size: -
D gene: TRBD2
J gene: TRBJ2-6
CDR3 DNA: TGTGCCAGCAGCGTGACTAGCGGGGGAAGCTCTGGGGCCAACGTCCTGACTTTC
CDR3 protein: CASSVTSGGSSGANVLTF

V gene: TRBV4-1
clone size: few
D gene: -
J gene: TRBJ2-2
CDR3 DNA: TGCGCCAGCAGACTCTCTTTCCAGGGGGGCAACACCGGGGAGCTGTTTTTT
CDR3 protein: CASRLSFQGGNTGELFF

V gene: TRBV4-1
clone size: -
D gene: TRBD1
J gene: TRBJ1-1
CDR3 DNA: TGCGCCAGCAGCCAAGTACAGGGGGGGACTGAAGCTTTCTTT
CDR3 protein: CASSQVQGGTEAFF

V gene: TRBV21-1
clone size: -
D gene: -
J gene: TRBJ2-7
CDR3 DNA: TGTGCCAGCAGCAATAGACGCTCCTACGAGCAGTACTTC
CDR3 protein: CASSNRRSYEQYF

V gene: TRBV11-2
clone size: -
D gene: -
J gene: TRBJ1-1
CDR3 DNA: TGTGCCAGCAGGATACAGGGTCTCGCTGAAGCTTTCTTT
CDR3 protein: CASRIQGLAEAFF

V gene: TRBV6-6
clone size: -
D gene: -
J gene: TRBJ2-7
CDR3 DNA: TGTGCCAGCAGTTACTCAAGGCAGACTACCTACGAGCAGTACTTC
CDR3 protein: CASSYSRQTTYEQYF

V gene: TRBV28
clone size: -
D gene: -
J gene: TRBJ1-2
CDR3 DNA: TGTGCCAGCAGGGGGAGAGGGGCCGGTGGCTACACCTTC
CDR3 protein: CASRGRGAGGYTF

V gene: TRBV11-3
clone size: -
D gene: -
J gene: TRBJ2-5
CDR3 DNA: TGTGCCAGCAGCAAGACAGACGTCGAGGGGAAGACCCAGTACTTC
CDR3 protein: CASSKTDVEGKTQYF

V gene: TRBV21-1
clone size: -
D gene: -
J gene: TRBJ2-1
CDR3 DNA: TGTGCCAGCAGCAAAGCGCTTCAGGGCAATGAGCAGTTCTTC
CDR3 protein: CASSKALQGNEQFF

V gene: TRBV5-6
clone size: -
D gene: -
J gene: TRBJ2-2
CDR3 DNA: TGTGCCAGCAGCTTGGAACGGAATCGAGGTAGCGGGGAGCTGTTTTTT
CDR3 protein: CASSLERNRGSGELFF

V gene: TRBV7-9
clone size: -
D gene: -
J gene: TRBJ2-3
CDR3 DNA: TGTGCCAGCAGCCACACAGATACGCAGTATTTT
CDR3 protein: CASSHTDTQYF

V gene: TRBV6-1
clone size: -
D gene: TRBD1
J gene: TRBJ2-4
CDR3 DNA: TGTGCCAGCAGTGAAATAGAGGAGACAGGGGGCGTAGGGGCCAAAAACATTCAGTACTTC
CDR3 protein: CASSEIEETGGVGAKNIQYF

V gene: TRBV5-1
clone size: -
D gene: -
J gene: TRBJ2-5
CDR3 DNA: TGCGCCAGCAGCGAGCAAGAGACCCAGTACTTC
CDR3 protein: CASSEQETQYF

V gene: TRBV29-1
clone size: -
D gene: -
J gene: TRBJ2-5
CDR3 DNA: TGCAGCGTTGGGGGAGACATTCAGACCCAGTACTTC
CDR3 protein: CSVGGDIQTQYF

V gene: TRBV15
clone size: -
D gene: TRBD2
J gene: TRBJ2-1
CDR3 DNA: TGTGCCACCAGCCCCCCCCTAGCGGGAGGGTACAATGAGCAGTTCTTC
CDR3 protein: CATSPPLAGGYNEQFF